This TCR beta chain was sequenced in a study of cytomegalovirus exposure and HLA in healthy donors. Looking at the study overall: According to later analysis, the same platform produced the 130 or so validation and 666 first-cohort repertoires.

Profiling relied on immunoSEQ multiplex PCR, and the TCRdb table lists in-frame clones only, not all of them. The profile shows just under 150,000 clones, roughly 87% of them singletons. This CDR3 comprises 13 residues. The germline V gene has CDR1 GTSNPN and CDR2 SVGIG (reference sequence). V was pared by 5 bases and J by 0 bases, with 8 bases between. About this clone itself: Antigen: not known.

Study-wide results and caveats: Around 160 TCR beta chains were listed as cytomegalovirus-associated. In vitro work confirmed that three CMV-associated chains recognize CMV antigens.

Input material: PBMCs. The TCR comes from a man between 18 and 35 years old in good health and CMV-seropositive. The V call is TRBV30, the J call TRBJ1-5; no clear D. The CDR3 region is CAWGLNSNQPQHF. The DNA of the CDR3 is TGTGCCTGGGGGCTAAATAGCAATCAGCCCCAGCATTTT.